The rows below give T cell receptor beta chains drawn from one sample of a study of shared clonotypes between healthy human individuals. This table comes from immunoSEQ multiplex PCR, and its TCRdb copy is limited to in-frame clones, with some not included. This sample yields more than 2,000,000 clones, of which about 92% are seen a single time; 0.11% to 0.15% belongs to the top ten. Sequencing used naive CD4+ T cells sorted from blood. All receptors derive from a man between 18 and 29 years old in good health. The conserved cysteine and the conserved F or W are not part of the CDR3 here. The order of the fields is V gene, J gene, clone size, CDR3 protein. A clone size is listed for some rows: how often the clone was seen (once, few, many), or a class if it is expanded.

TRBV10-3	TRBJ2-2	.	AILWGTGDTGELF
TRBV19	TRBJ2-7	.	ASSRSGPTYEQY
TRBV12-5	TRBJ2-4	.	ASGLAYIQY
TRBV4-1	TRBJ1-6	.	ASSLRTGGQGFSYNSPLH
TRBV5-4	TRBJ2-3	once	ASSSGGYTDTQY
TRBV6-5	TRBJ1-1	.	ATKRGLGEAF
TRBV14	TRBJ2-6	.	ASSFNRLPGANVLT
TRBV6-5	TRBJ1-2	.	ASSYSRDTNYGYT
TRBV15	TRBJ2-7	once	ATSSQGTSGEQY
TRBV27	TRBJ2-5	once	ASSPTSGRPGQETQY
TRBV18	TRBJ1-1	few	ASSPPGRGQGRTEAF
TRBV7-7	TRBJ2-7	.	ASSFGRAYEQY
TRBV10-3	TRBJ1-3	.	AISLGQVGNTIY
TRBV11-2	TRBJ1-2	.	ASSLGKTAPT
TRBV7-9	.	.	ASSLTSGVSYEQY
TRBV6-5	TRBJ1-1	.	ASRGAAVNTEAF
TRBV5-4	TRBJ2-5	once	ASSRTGQGALGETQY
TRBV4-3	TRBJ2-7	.	ASSQEPRDSYEQY
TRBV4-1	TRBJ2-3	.	ASSRTPERTDTQY
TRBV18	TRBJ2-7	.	ASSPPSEGRLEQY
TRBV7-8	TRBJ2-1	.	ASSLSGGDYNEQF
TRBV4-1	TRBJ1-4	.	ASSQVRAGNEKLF
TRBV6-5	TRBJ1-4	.	ASSPRIFNEKLF
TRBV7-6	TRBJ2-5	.	ASSLAGETQY
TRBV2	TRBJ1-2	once	ASSEIGGVGLYGYT
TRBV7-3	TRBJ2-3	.	ASSPSGTSGGAGTQY
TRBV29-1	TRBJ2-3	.	SGFLGATDTQY